A single sample is the source of the 20 T cell receptor beta chains below, sequenced in a study of cytomegalovirus exposure and HLA in healthy donors (dated by TCRdb to 2016 to 2017). Preparation of the library involved the immunoSEQ multiplex PCR assay. The table was pulled from immuneACCESS by TCRdb, which kept in-frame rearrangements only. Such tables lose some clones; where checked, under half of the loss comes from unresolved V genes, and the rest has no known cause. The sample data list 190,000 or so clones, and 80% to 85% of these were observed just once. 2.5% to 3% of the sample is taken by the ten largest. The sequenced sample was PBMCs. The source is a woman under 30 in good health and CMV-seropositive.

The V and J genes are TRBV2 and TRBJ1-2, with D perhaps TRBD1 (6 bases). The CDR3 contains 14 residues. Germline-derived CDR1 and CDR2 are SNHLY and FYNNEI. V lost 3 bases to trimming and J lost 2 bases, with 10 bases between them. The CDR3, as DNA: TGTGCCAGCAGTGACCTCGGACAGAACTATGGCTACACCTTC. Translated: CASSDLGQNYGYTF.

CDR3 amino acids: CASSAGSGSGNTIYF. CDR3 sequence (DNA): TGCGCCAGCAGCGCGGGAAGTGGATCTGGAAACACCATATATTTT. The chain recombines TRBV5-1 with TRBJ1-3, with D hard to call. Germline CDR1 reads SGHRS; CDR2 reads YFSETQ. CDR3 length equals 15 residues. V lost 4 bases, J lost 1 base, and 12 bases lay in between.

This rearrangement joins TRBV5-5 to TRBJ2-1, with D possibly matching TRBD2 (6 bases). The CDR3 is 17 amino acids. Trimming shortened V by 3 bases and J by 4 bases, and 20 bases separated the two germline ends. Germline V gives CDR1 SGHKS, CDR2 YYEKEE (reference sequence). In DNA form, the CDR3 reads TGTGCCAGCAGCTCTATCGGGACTCATACTTTATACAATGAGCAGTTCTTC. Translated, it gives CASSSIGTHTLYNEQFF. The variable domain in full, completed from reference TRBV5-5 and TRBJ2-1, reads DAGVTQSPTHLIKTRGQQVTLRCSPISGHKSVSWYQQVLGQGPQFIFQYYEKEERGRGNFPDRFSARQFPNYSSELNVNALLLGDSALYLCASSSIGTHTLYNEQFFGPGTRLTVL.

V gene TRBV27 combines with J gene TRBJ2-7; perhaps TRBD2 as D (5 bases). The V gene lost 2 bases and the J gene lost 0 bases, with 11 bases spanning the gap. The length of the CDR3 is 15 residues. The V gene's germline CDR1 is MNHEY and CDR2 SMNVEV (reference sequence). For the CDR3, the DNA is TGTGCCAGCAGTTTAACACTCGGGGTCTCCTACGAGCAGTACTTC. Encoded protein: CASSLTLGVSYEQYF.

The chain links TRBV15 to TRBJ1-3; no firm D call. Trimming left V 5 bases short and J 0 bases short, with 5 bases between. CDR1 LNHNV and CDR2 YYDKDF come from the germline V gene (reference sequence). The CDR3 loop spans 13 amino acids. The CDR3 here is CATSRDSGNTIYF. CDR3 in DNA: TGTGCCACCAGCCGCGACTCTGGAAACACCATATATTTT.

The chain couples TRBV19 to TRBJ2-7; a possible D gene is TRBD2 (5 bases). Germline-derived CDR1 and CDR2 are LNHDA and SQIVND (reference sequence). The CDR3 is made up of 10 amino acids. Trimming removed 11 bases at V and 1 base at J, with 6 bases between. CDR3 in amino acids: CAAGSYEQYF. In DNA, the CDR3 is TGTGCCGCGGGTTCCTACGAGCAGTACTTC.

This sequence joins TRBV5-6 and TRBJ2-1, with 7 bases matching TRBD2. This CDR3 is 16 amino acids long. Trimming cost V 6 bases and J 3 bases; bases outside gene matches: 12. CDR1 SGHDT and CDR2 YYEEEE come from the germline V gene. CDR3 protein: CASTMATGGGYNEQFF. The CDR3 DNA sequence: TGTGCCAGCACCATGGCAACTGGGGGGGGCTACAATGAGCAGTTCTTC.

The chain uses TRBV27 and TRBJ2-5, with D possibly TRBD2 on 6 matching bases. Looked up from germline, CDR1 is MNHEY and CDR2 is SMNVEV (reference sequence). Between the trimmed V and J ends, which lost 5 bases and 1 base, there was a span of 11 bases. This CDR3 is built from 14 residues. CDR3 in amino acids: CASSVQTSQETQYF. CDR3 sequence (DNA): TGTGCCAGCAGTGTCCAGACTAGCCAAGAGACCCAGTACTTC.

CDR3 residues: CASRSEPVNTEAFF. The CDR3 bases are TGCGCCAGCAGAAGTGAGCCTGTGAACACTGAAGCTTTCTTT. The V and J genes are TRBV5-1 and TRBJ1-1; D call uncertain. Germline lookup yields CDR1 SGHRS and CDR2 YFSETQ. The V end lost 5 bases, the J end lost 0 bases, and 11 bases lay between the germline ends. This CDR3 contains 14 residues.

The V and J genes are TRBV6-6 and TRBJ1-4; D is unresolved. The CDR3 runs 14 residues. Germline loops: CDR1 MNHNY, CDR2 SVGAGI (reference sequence). V lost 2 bases to trimming and J lost 8 bases, with 12 bases between them. The CDR3 DNA is TGTGCCAGCAGTTACGATGGCCCTAGGGAAAAACTGTTTTTT. Its translation is CASSYDGPREKLFF.

V and J are TRBV6-4 and TRBJ2-3; the D gene is possibly TRBD1 (7 bases). With 6 bases removed from V and 4 bases from J, the gap between germline ends came to 14 bases. The CDR3 consists of 14 residues. The germline V gene has CDR1 MRHNA and CDR2 SNTAGT. As DNA, the CDR3 is TGTGCCAGCAGCCGACAGGGAGGTTCAGATACGCAGTATTTT. It codes for CASSRQGGSDTQYF.

The J gene is TRBJ2-2, the V gene TRBV7-6, with 12 bases matching TRBD2. The CDR3 is made up of 16 amino acids. Germline V gene lookup returns CDR1 SGHVS and CDR2 FNYEAQ. The trim removed 4 bases at V and 6 bases at J, leaving 6 bases unmatched. CDR3 amino acids: CASSYPLAGGPGELFF. CDR3 bases: TGTGCCAGCAGCTATCCTCTAGCGGGGGGGCCCGGGGAGCTGTTTTTT.

The chain couples TRBV12-5 to TRBJ1-1; perhaps TRBD1 as D (6 bases). This CDR3 region has 16 residues. V gave up 5 bases and J gave up 1 base, with 17 bases separating them. In germline, CDR1 is LGHNT, CDR2 FRNRAP. The CDR3 DNA sequence: TGTGCTAGTGGTGGGGGCCTGGGGCAGCCGAACACTGAAGCTTTCTTT. It yields the protein CASGGGLGQPNTEAFF. Full variable domain (missing parts from reference TRBV12-5 and TRBJ1-1): DARVTQTPRHKVTEMGQEVTMRCQPILGHNTVFWYRQTMMQGLELLAYFRNRAPLDDSGMPKDRFSAEMPDATLATLKIQPSEPRDSAVYFCASGGGLGQPNTEAFFGQGTRLTVV.

The chain couples TRBV23-1 to TRBJ1-5; D perhaps matches TRBD1 (5 bases). TRBV23-1 is flagged as an ORF with uncertain function. The CDR3 runs to 19 residues. Trimming removed 4 bases from V and 0 bases from J, with 22 bases in between. DNA of the CDR3: TGCGCCAGCAGTCCCAGGGAGGGGCGAGAAGTTTATAGCAATCAGCCCCAGCATTTT. This encodes CASSPREGREVYSNQPQHF.

J is TRBJ1-2 and V is TRBV28; TRBD1 matches 7 bases. Per the germline V gene, CDR1 is MDHEN and CDR2 is SYDVKM. The CDR3 contains 14 residues. Unmatched junction bases numbered 12, after V lost 6 bases and J lost 8 bases. The CDR3 DNA follows: TGTGCCAGCAGACAAAGACAGGGTCAAATGGGCTACACCTTC. Amino acid sequence: CASRQRQGQMGYTF.

The chain employs TRBV2 and TRBJ2-1; TRBD1 matches at 10 bases. The CDR3 runs 15 residues. Germline V gives CDR1 SNHLY, CDR2 FYNNEI. Trimming at V came to 6 bases and at J to 4 bases, leaving 6 bases not matched to a gene. The CDR3 DNA sequence: TGTGCCAGCAGAGGGGACAGGGGTGGGTACAATGAGCAGTTCTTC. As protein: CASRGDRGGYNEQFF.

The table lists this clone with a count of one. J is TRBJ1-4 and V is TRBV2, with 7 positions matching TRBD1. Germline CDR1 SNHLY, CDR2 FYNNEI. With 8 bases clipped from V and 3 bases from J, the junction kept 6 bases outside the gene matches. CDR3 length equals 14 residues. The CDR3 reads CASGMTGPNEKLFF. CDR3 nucleotide sequence: TGTGCCAGCGGTATGACAGGGCCTAATGAAAAACTGTTTTTT.

The chain is built from TRBV19 and TRBJ2-5; 7 positions match TRBD1. The CDR3 is 14 amino acids. Per germline, CDR1 LNHDA and CDR2 SQIVND (reference sequence). V lost 1 base to trimming and J lost 2 bases; unmatched junction nucleotides: 1. The CDR3 loop is CASSIGQGQETQYF. CDR3 DNA: TGTGCCAGTAGTATAGGACAGGGACAAGAGACCCAGTACTTC.

This rearrangement joins TRBV2 to TRBJ2-5; 8 nucleotides align to TRBD2. The CDR3 runs to 15 residues. Germline CDR1 reads SNHLY; CDR2 reads FYNNEI. Losses at the gene ends were 3 bases for V and 1 base for J; bases not matched to a gene: 4. In DNA form, the CDR3 reads TGTGCCAGCAGTGAGGCGGGGGGACCCCAAGAGACCCAGTACTTC. This codes for CASSEAGGPQETQYF.

The rearrangement links TRBV18 to TRBJ2-5, with 14 bases aligning to TRBD2. This CDR3 has 18 residues. In germline, CDR1 is KGHSH, CDR2 LQKENI. V shed 4 bases and J 0 bases; nucleotides not matched to a gene: 7. CDR3 DNA sequence: TGTGCCAGCTCACGCCTGACTAGCGGGGGGGCAAACCAAGAGACCCAGTACTTC. Translating gives CASSRLTSGGANQETQYF.